These 23 T cell receptor beta chains were sequenced from one sample in a study of cytomegalovirus exposure and HLA in healthy donors. The PCR ran on 60 Vbeta and 13 Jbeta primers. Clones were read by immunoSEQ multiplex PCR, and TCRdb kept only the in-frame ones, dropping some. The sample carries about 100,000 clones, roughly 69% recorded once. Specimen: PBMCs. These receptors all come from a man aged 25-45 years in good health and CMV-seropositive.

The gene calls are TRBV19 and TRBJ1-5, with D possibly TRBD1 on 5 matching bases. The length of the CDR3 is 14 residues. Germline V gives CDR1 LNHDA, CDR2 SQIVND (reference sequence). The V gene lost 6 bases and the J gene lost 0 bases, with 9 bases spanning the gap. CDR3 coding DNA: TGTGCCAGTAGGGACACCCATAGCAATCAGCCCCAGCATTTT. Translation: CASRDTHSNQPQHF.

The sample holds a few counts of this clone. The chain links TRBV5-5 to TRBJ2-7, with a tentative D call TRBD1 (7 bases). The V gene lost 1 base and the J gene lost 0 bases, with 14 bases spanning the gap. Per the germline V gene, CDR1 is SGHKS and CDR2 is YYEKEE (reference sequence). The CDR3 contains 16 residues. The CDR3 nucleotides read TGTGCCAGCAGCTTGTTGGGCAGGGGGGCCTCCTACGAGCAGTACTTC. Translation gives CASSLLGRGASYEQYF.

V is TRBV5-1 and J is TRBJ1-2, with 10 bases that match TRBD1. Per germline, CDR1 SGHRS and CDR2 YFSETQ. J was trimmed by 4 bases and V by 4 bases; bases with no gene match: 4. The CDR3 is 14 residues long. The DNA for the CDR3 is TGCGCCAGCAGCGGACAGGGGGAGGGCTATGGCTACACCTTC. Translation: CASSGQGEGYGYTF.

V gene TRBV15 combines with J gene TRBJ2-7; 7 bases agree with TRBD1. The V gene end was trimmed by 5 bases and the J gene end by 5 bases; junction bases not matched to a gene: 9. The CDR3 is 14 residues long. Per the germline V gene, CDR1 is LNHNV and CDR2 is YYDKDF (reference sequence). The CDR3, as DNA: TGTGCCACCAGCCCCCACAGGGGCGAGGACGAGCAGTACTTC. Translated, it gives CATSPHRGEDEQYF.

This clone was picked up one time. This sequence joins TRBV9 and TRBJ2-7; D remains unclear. V dropped 3 bases and J dropped 6 bases, with 13 bases sitting between them. Germline V gene sequence: CDR1 SGDLS, CDR2 YYNGEE. The length of the CDR3 is 13 residues. The CDR3 is CASSAELYLEQYF. The CDR3 DNA follows: TGTGCCAGCAGCGCCGAGCTATACCTCGAGCAGTACTTC.

V gene TRBV6-1 combines with J gene TRBJ1-4; D is possibly TRBD1 (6 bases). Germline assignment: CDR1 MNHNS and CDR2 SASEGT. The CDR3 sequence is 15 residues long. V gave up 3 bases and J gave up 5 bases, with 13 bases separating them. The DNA of the CDR3 is TGTGCCAGCAGTGATTCCTCTACAGGGAATGAAAAACTGTTTTTT. Translation: CASSDSSTGNEKLFF.

The chain links TRBV7-6 to TRBJ2-5, with 12 positions matching TRBD1. Germline CDR1 is SGHVS and CDR2 is FNYEAQ. J was trimmed by 5 bases and V by 5 bases; bases with no gene match: 12. The CDR3 covers 17 residues. CDR3 protein: CASSTQPGQGAYETQYF. The CDR3 DNA sequence: TGTGCCAGCAGCACCCAGCCGGGACAGGGGGCGTACGAGACCCAGTACTTC. The full variable domain, completed using reference TRBV7-6 and TRBJ2-5, is GAGVSQSPRYKVTKRGQDVALRCDPISGHVSLYWYRQALGQGPEFLTYFNYEAQQDKSGLPNDRFSAERPEGSISTLTIQRTEQRDSAMYRCASSTQPGQGAYETQYFGPGTRLLVL.

The chain links TRBV18 to TRBJ2-7; TRBD1 aligns across 8 bases. Germline assignment: CDR1 KGHSH and CDR2 LQKENI. The CDR3 consists of 13 residues. With V trimmed by 5 bases and J by 5 bases, 5 bases remained unmatched. The CDR3: CASSGQGRHEQYF. In DNA form, the CDR3 reads TGTGCCAGCTCAGGACAGGGTCGCCACGAGCAGTACTTC.

This clone has only a few counts. The rearrangement uses TRBV5-6 and TRBJ1-5; D call uncertain. CDR3 length: 14 amino acids. Germline V gene lookup returns CDR1 SGHDT and CDR2 YYEEEE. V lost 2 bases and J lost 0, with 6 bases in between. CDR3 coding DNA: TGTGCCAGCAGCTTTGGGAGTAGCAATCAGCCCCAGCATTTT. Translation gives CASSFGSSNQPQHF.

This clone was seen once. The chain couples TRBV4-1 to TRBJ2-3, with 9 bases identical to TRBD2. Germline assignment: CDR1 MGHRA and CDR2 YSYEKL. This CDR3 region has 18 residues. V dropped 2 bases and J dropped 2; count of bases not matched to a gene: 11. As DNA, the CDR3 is TGCGCCAGCAGCCAATACTCATCAGCGGGGGGCTTCACAGATACGCAGTATTTT. It yields the protein CASSQYSSAGGFTDTQYF.

Regarding this clone: The junction does not match germline at one end; this may be a read error. J is TRBJ2-6 and V is TRBV6-1; tentatively, D is TRBD1 (5 bases). This CDR3 comprises 16 residues. Germline values: CDR1 MNHNS, CDR2 SASEGT. CDR3 residues: CASSEGQLSGANGLTF. The CDR3 DNA follows: TGTGCCAGCAGTGAAGGGCAGTTGTCTGGGGCCAACGGCCTGACTTTC.

The CDR3 DNA reads TGTGCCAGCAGCTGGACAGAAGAAAAACTGTTTTTT. Protein sequence: CASSWTEEKLFF. The J gene is TRBJ1-4, the V gene TRBV7-9; weak D call: TRBD1 (6 bases). CDR1 is SEHNR, CDR2 FQNEAQ, per germline (reference sequence). The V end lost 4 bases, the J end lost 8 bases, and 8 bases lay between the germline ends. The CDR3 consists of 12 residues.

The rearrangement joins TRBV4-1 to TRBJ2-5; 8 bases line up with TRBD2. The ends lost 1 base at V and 3 bases at J; junction bases unmatched: 16. The CDR3 is made up of 19 amino acids. The germline gives CDR1 MGHRA, CDR2 YSYEKL. CDR3 coding DNA: TGCGCCAGCAGCCAAGTCACATCTGGGCGGGGGGCGTCCGAAGAGACCCAGTACTTC. Protein sequence: CASSQVTSGRGASEETQYF.

This clone was observed a handful of times. The J gene is TRBJ1-1, the V gene TRBV6-5; D unresolved. This CDR3 contains 16 residues. Germline CDR1 and CDR2: MNHEY and SVGAGI. V was clipped by 2 bases and J by 0 bases, with 13 bases between them. The CDR3 loop is CASSYIAAGLNTEAFF. For the CDR3, the DNA is TGTGCCAGCAGTTACATAGCGGCAGGTCTGAACACTGAAGCTTTCTTT.

The V call is TRBV9, the J call TRBJ2-7; tentatively, D is TRBD2 (5 bases). Germline lookup yields CDR1 SGDLS and CDR2 YYNGEE. With 4 bases removed from V and 7 bases from J, the gap between germline ends came to 18 bases. The CDR3 totals 14 residues. The CDR3 DNA reads as TGTGCCAGCAGCCTTGGACTGGGGAGCTGGGAGCAGTACTTC. The encoded protein is CASSLGLGSWEQYF.

The chain recombines TRBV30 with TRBJ1-2, with TRBD1 matching over 11 bases. V gave up 5 bases and J gave up 8 bases; unmatched junction bases: 1. CDR3 length equals 11 residues. Germline CDR1 and CDR2: GTSNPN and SVGIG (reference sequence). CDR3 amino acids: CAWGQGAGYTF. DNA for the CDR3: TGTGCCTGGGGACAGGGGGCGGGCTACACCTTC. The full variable domain, in which reference TRBV30 and TRBJ1-2 provide the parts outside the CDR3, is SQTIHQWPATLVQPVGSPLSLECTVEGTSNPNLYWYRQAAGRGLQLLFYSVGIGQISSEVPQNLSASRPQDRQFILSSKKLLLSDSGFYLCAWGQGAGYTFGSGTRLTVV.

Only a few counts were recorded for this clone. This chain joins TRBV5-8 and TRBJ1-2; TRBD1 matches 7 bases. The CDR3 consists of 17 residues. The junction had 12 bases not matched to a gene; V was cut back by 4 bases and J by 0 bases. Germline V gene data show CDR1 as SGHTS and CDR2 as YDEGEE. The CDR3 loop reads CASSRRGGAGANYGYTF. CDR3 in DNA: TGTGCCAGCAGCCGCCGAGGGGGCGCAGGGGCTAACTATGGCTACACCTTC.

The V call is TRBV7-9, the J call TRBJ2-3, with 8 bases that match TRBD2. The CDR3 is 16 amino acids. The ends lost 1 base at V and 4 bases at J; junction bases unmatched: 7. CDR1 and CDR2 from the germline V gene are SEHNR and FQNEAQ (reference sequence). The CDR3 coding sequence is TGTGCCAGCAGCTTAGTTCGGGGGGGCGGGGCAGATACGCAGTATTTT. Its protein is CASSLVRGGGADTQYF.

The V and J genes are TRBV6-5 and TRBJ1-2; possible D gene TRBD1, 6 bases. Germline V CDR1 and CDR2: MNHEY, SVGAGI. V gave up 0 bases and J gave up 4 bases, with 15 bases separating them. The CDR3 spans 16 residues. Written as DNA, the CDR3 is TGTGCCAGCAGTTACTCTTCCAGAGAGGGGGTCTATGGCTACACCTTC. Its translation is CASSYSSREGVYGYTF.

This clone was observed a handful of times. The chain is built from TRBV9 and TRBJ2-5, with 12 bases identical to TRBD2. V shed 0 bases, J shed 5 bases, and the junction held 14 bases outside the gene matches. The CDR3 loop spans 19 amino acids. Germline V gives CDR1 SGDLS, CDR2 YYNGEE. The CDR3, as DNA: TGTGCCAGCAGCGTAGTGGGGGCGCTAGCGGGGGGGCCCGGGGAGACCCAGTACTTC. Its translation is CASSVVGALAGGPGETQYF.

The chain couples TRBV5-1 to TRBJ2-2; TRBD2 aligns across 8 bases. CDR3 size: 16 residues. Per germline, CDR1 SGHRS and CDR2 YFSETQ. V lost 3 bases and J lost 6; bases outside the gene matches: 10. The CDR3 DNA sequence: TGCGCCAGCAGCTACCGGGGGGGGGCCGTTCCCGGGGAGCTGTTTTTT. Amino acid sequence: CASSYRGGAVPGELFF.

A single count supports this clone. The rearrangement joins TRBV6-5 to TRBJ1-1, with 9 bases matching TRBD1. Germline V gene sequence: CDR1 MNHEY, CDR2 SVGAGI. With V trimmed by 0 bases and J by 3 bases, 2 bases remained unmatched. The CDR3 consists of 15 residues. The CDR3 region is CASSYSGTGYTEAFF. CDR3 sequence (DNA): TGTGCCAGCAGTTACTCTGGGACAGGGTACACTGAAGCTTTCTTT.

The rearrangement uses TRBV5-1 and TRBJ2-5, with D maybe TRBD2 (6 bases). The germline gives CDR1 SGHRS, CDR2 YFSETQ. This CDR3 is built from 15 residues. The V end was cut by 2 bases, the J end by 5 bases, with 16 bases between. The chain's CDR3 is CASSFYSPGEETQYF. The CDR3 nucleotides are TGCGCCAGCAGCTTCTACTCCCCGGGGGAGGAGACCCAGTACTTC. Drawing the rest from reference TRBV5-1 and TRBJ2-5, the complete variable domain is KAGVTQTPRYLIKTRGQQVTLSCSPISGHRSVSWYQQTPGQGLQFLFEYFSETQRNKGNFPGRFSGRQFSNSRSEMNVSTLELGDSALYLCASSFYSPGEETQYFGPGTRLLVL.